A single sample is the source of the 12 T cell receptor beta chains below, sequenced in a study of identical twins. MiXCR, applied by TCRdb to the 5' RACE reads, yields one record per CDR3 protein. The table has under 900,000 distinct CDR3 sequences, about 18% seen once. The sample was also reused in another study, on T cells expressing NK-cell markers.

Source material: PBMCs. These receptors were collected from a woman between 18 and 29 years old in good health.

The V and J genes are TRBV29-1 and TRBJ2-3; maybe TRBD1 (5 bases). Germline V gene sequence: CDR1 SQVTM, CDR2 ANQGSEA. CDR3 length: 16 residues. Trimming left V 4 bases short and J 2 bases short, with 19 bases between. The CDR3: CSVVGYRLGLTDTQYF. The CDR3 region has the DNA TGCAGCGTTGTTGGTTATCGACTGGGGCTCACAGATACGCAGTATTTT.

This clonotype was seen a few times. V and J are TRBV27 and TRBJ2-5, with D unresolved. Germline V gene lookup returns CDR1 MNHEY and CDR2 SMNVEV (reference sequence). V gave up 1 base and J gave up 5 bases, with 11 bases separating them. The CDR3 totals 14 residues. DNA of the CDR3: TGTGCCAGCAGTTTATTCTCCTCCCGGGAGACCCAGTACTTC. Translation: CASSLFSSRETQYF.

The V gene is TRBV11-3, the J gene TRBJ2-5; D is perhaps TRBD2 (6 bases). Germline V gene sequence: CDR1 SGHNT, CDR2 YENEEA. CDR3 length: 14 residues. V was trimmed by 4 bases and J by 4 bases, leaving 13 bases between them. The CDR3 DNA reads as TGTGCCAGCAGCTCGGAGGGGAGCCGAGAGACCCAGTACTTC. Its protein product is CASSSEGSRETQYF.

This clonotype turned up a few times. This chain uses TRBV5-5 with TRBJ2-2; possible D gene TRBD1, 5 bases. This CDR3 spans 14 amino acids. CDR1 and CDR2 (germline): SGHKS, YYEKEE (reference sequence). V was pared by 5 bases and J by 1 base, with 9 bases between. CDR3 bases: TGTGCCAGCAGGTCAGGGTGGAACACCGGGGAGCTGTTTTTT. It yields the protein CASRSGWNTGELFF.

V and J are TRBV6-6 and TRBJ1-1; no firm D call. The CDR3 length is 12 residues. Germline CDR1 reads MNHNY; CDR2 reads SVGAGI (reference sequence). The ends were cut back, 6 bases at V and 4 bases at J, with 9 bases in the middle. The CDR3 sequence: CASSQDGTEAFF. DNA of the CDR3: TGTGCCAGCAGCCAGGATGGCACTGAAGCTTTCTTT.

This clonotype was found a few times. The chain is built from TRBV12-3 or TRBV12-4 and TRBJ2-5; no firm D call. The CDR3 extends over 12 amino acids. Trimming pared 4 bases from V and 9 bases from J, leaving 12 bases between. CDR3 residues: CASSYSTSSQYF. In nucleotides, the CDR3 is TGTGCCAGCAGTTACTCGACTTCGTCCCAGTACTTC.

This clonotype has just a few counts. This chain uses TRBV10-3 with TRBJ2-6; unclear D gene. The CDR3 loop spans 17 amino acids. V was shortened by 0 bases and J by 0 bases, with 9 bases between the two germline ends. Germline V gene lookup returns CDR1 ENHRY and CDR2 SYGVKD. The CDR3 DNA reads TGTGCCATCAGTGAGTCCAGATGGAGCTCTGGGGCCAACGTCCTGACTTTC. This encodes CAISESRWSSGANVLTF.

V gene TRBV6-2 or TRBV6-3 combines with J gene TRBJ2-3; D is possibly TRBD1 (6 bases). The germline V and J ends were trimmed by 4 bases and 4 bases, with 15 bases remaining between them. This CDR3 has 15 amino acids. Germline loops: CDR1 MNHEY, CDR2 SVGEGT. CDR3 nucleotides: TGTGCCAGCAGTTCCAGGGGCGTTAGGGCAGATACGCAGTATTTT. Its protein is CASSSRGVRADTQYF.

This clonotype was seen a handful of times. The V call is TRBV29-1, the J call TRBJ2-1, with 13 bases aligning to TRBD2. The CDR3 sequence is 14 residues long. Trimming removed 7 bases from V and 4 bases from J; junction bases left unmatched: 4. The germline V gene has CDR1 SQVTM and CDR2 ANQGSEA. The CDR3 protein is CSGRGLAGYNEQFF. The CDR3 DNA reads as TGCAGCGGGAGGGGACTAGCGGGATACAATGAGCAGTTCTTC.

This clonotype was seen a handful of times. This rearrangement joins TRBV6-5 to TRBJ2-4; D ambiguous. CDR1 is MNHEY and CDR2 is SVGAGI in the germline V gene. The CDR3 totals 13 residues. Trimming cost V 7 bases and J 7 bases, with 14 bases left between them. CDR3 sequence reads: CASIKPGSNIQYF. CDR3 in DNA: TGTGCCAGCATTAAACCGGGTTCGAACATTCAGTACTTC.

V and J are TRBV20-1 and TRBJ2-1; TRBD2 might be the D (6 bases). Germline V gene data show CDR1 as DFQATT and CDR2 as SNEGSKA (reference sequence). V gave up 0 bases and J gave up 15 bases, with 21 bases separating them. The CDR3 has 14 residues. The chain's CDR3 is CSARESNSGAGRFF. DNA for the CDR3: TGCAGTGCTAGAGAATCTAATAGCGGTGCGGGACGGTTCTTC.

J is TRBJ2-5 and V is TRBV5-1, with D possibly being TRBD2 (5 bases). V lost 0 bases and J 2 bases, leaving 11 bases between the germline ends. CDR1 and CDR2 from the germline V gene are SGHRS and YFSETQ. The CDR3 is made up of 15 amino acids. The CDR3 region is CASSLGGAEQETQYF. CDR3 sequence (DNA): TGCGCCAGCAGCTTGGGTGGAGCGGAGCAAGAGACCCAGTACTTC. Using reference TRBV5-1 and TRBJ2-5 for the parts outside the CDR3, the full variable domain is KAGVTQTPRYLIKTRGQQVTLSCSPISGHRSVSWYQQTPGQGLQFLFEYFSETQRNKGNFPGRFSGRQFSNSRSEMNVSTLELGDSALYLCASSLGGAEQETQYFGPGTRLLVL.